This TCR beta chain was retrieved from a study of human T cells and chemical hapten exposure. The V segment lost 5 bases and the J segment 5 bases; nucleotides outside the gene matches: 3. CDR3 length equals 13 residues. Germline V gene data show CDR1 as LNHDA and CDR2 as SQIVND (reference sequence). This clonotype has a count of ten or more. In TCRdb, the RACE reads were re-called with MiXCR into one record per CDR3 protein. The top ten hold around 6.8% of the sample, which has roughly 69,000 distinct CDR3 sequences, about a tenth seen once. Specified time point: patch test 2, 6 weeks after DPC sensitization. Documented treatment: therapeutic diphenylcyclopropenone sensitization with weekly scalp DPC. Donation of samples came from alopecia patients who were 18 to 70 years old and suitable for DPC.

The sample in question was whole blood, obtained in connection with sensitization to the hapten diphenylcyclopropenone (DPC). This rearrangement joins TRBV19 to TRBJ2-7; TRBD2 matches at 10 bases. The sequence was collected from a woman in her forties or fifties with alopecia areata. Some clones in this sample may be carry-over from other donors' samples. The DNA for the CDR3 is TGTGCCAGTAGTGCCAGCGGGAGGGACGAGCAGTACTTC. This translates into CASSASGRDEQYF.